This paragraph covers one T cell receptor beta chain sequence. Its cognate antigen is unknown. This sample was taken from a study of identical twins. Germline CDR1 and CDR2: LGHNA and YSLEER. After removal of 0 bases from V and 7 bases from J, the junction contained 6 bases not matched to a gene. There are 15 residues in the CDR3. Through template switching, a universal primer site was introduced, and the cDNA contained unique molecular identifiers. MiXCR was run by TCRdb on the 5' RACE reads, yielding one entry per CDR3 protein. Altogether fewer than 650,000 distinct CDR3 sequences are present, 9% to 10% being singletons, with the ten largest covering under 3%. Findings and caveats of the study: Researchers caution that invariant MAIT and iNKT cells could partly confound zero-insertion analyses. In cord blood, abundant beta clonotypes had fewer insertions; memory showed no trend.

The sample was also reused in another study, on yellow fever vaccine responses in identical twins.

The chain joins TRBV4-3 to TRBJ2-1, with 7 bases aligning to TRBD1. The sequenced sample consisted of PBMCs. This TCR derives from a woman aged 18-29 years in good health. DNA of the CDR3: TGCGCCAGCAGCCAAGAGACAGGGCGCGGGAATGAGCAGTTCTTC. Amino acid sequence: CASSQETGRGNEQFF.